These 8 T cell receptor beta chains came from one sample sequenced in a study of blood T cell repertoires in COVID-19. The table came from immunoSEQ multiplex PCR; TCRdb's copy has only in-frame clones and leaves some out. The table shows approximately 70,000 clones, with 60% to 80% occurring only once. The sample comprised peripheral blood. Receptors were obtained from a woman aged 60-70 years with acute or convalescent COVID-19.

The V and J genes are TRBV19 and TRBJ2-2; D is ambiguous. The CDR3 length is 13 residues. Germline assignment: CDR1 LNHDA and CDR2 SQIVND (reference sequence). The V end was cut by 3 bases, the J end by 1 base, with 3 bases between. DNA for the CDR3: TGTGCCAGTAGTATTCAGAACACCGGGGAGCTGTTTTTT. Encoded protein: CASSIQNTGELFF.

This rearrangement joins TRBV7-9 to TRBJ2-7, with 8 nucleotides matching TRBD1. The V gene's germline CDR1 is SEHNR and CDR2 FQNEAQ (reference sequence). The CDR3 has 15 residues. With 6 bases clipped from V and 0 bases from J, the junction kept 7 bases outside the gene matches. This CDR3 reads CASSHRDRSSYEQYF. In DNA, the CDR3 is TGTGCCAGCAGTCACCGGGACAGGAGCTCCTACGAGCAGTACTTC.

The chain uses TRBV6-5 and TRBJ1-6; no definite D call. Germline loops: CDR1 MNHEY, CDR2 SVGAGI. The CDR3 has 12 residues. V lost 6 bases and J lost 7, with 7 bases in between. The CDR3 nucleotides are TGTGCCAGCAGATTCAGAAATTCACCCCTCCACTTT. The encoded protein is CASRFRNSPLHF.

This clone appeared a single time. The junction departs from germline at one end; a sequencing error may be responsible. The chain has TRBV27 and TRBJ2-3, with TRBD2 as a possible D gene (6 bases). The V gene's germline CDR1 is MNHEY and CDR2 SMNVEV (reference sequence). The CDR3 has 10 residues. The CDR3 nucleotides read TGTGCCAGCAGTTCTCCCGGGACTCTCTTT. Translation gives CASSSPGTLF.

The genes are TRBV6-2 or TRBV6-3 and TRBJ2-1; 8 positions match TRBD2. Germline V gene lookup returns CDR1 MNHEY and CDR2 SVGEGT. V was pared by 7 bases and J by 9 bases, with 11 bases of the junction left unmatched. The length of the CDR3 is 14 residues. CDR3 bases: TGTGCCAGCAACCCACGGGGGGGCGGTCTTGAGCAGTTCTTC. It encodes CASNPRGGGLEQFF.

The rearrangement joins TRBV6-5 to TRBJ2-4, with TRBD1 matching over 8 bases. Trimming took 6 bases from V and 8 from J; bases not matched to a gene: 6. This CDR3 spans 13 amino acids. Germline V gives CDR1 MNHEY, CDR2 SVGAGI. The CDR3 sequence is CASRFDRGDIQYF. CDR3 sequence (DNA): TGTGCCAGCAGATTCGACAGGGGAGACATTCAGTACTTC.

This clone occurred once. The chain couples TRBV7-9 to TRBJ1-3; TRBD1 might be the D (6 bases). The CDR3 extends over 17 amino acids. Germline V lookup: CDR1 SEHNR, CDR2 FQNEAQ (reference sequence). The V and J ends lost 5 bases and 1 base respectively, with 18 bases between them. DNA for the CDR3: TGTGCCAGCAGCGCTGACGAGGGAAGGGGGTCTGGAAACACCATATATTTT. This codes for CASSADEGRGSGNTIYF.

The chain combines TRBV7-2 with TRBJ1-2; TRBD1 agrees at 9 bases. Germline values: CDR1 SGHTA, CDR2 FQGNSA. There are 16 residues in the CDR3. V lost 5 bases and J lost 4; bases outside the gene matches: 11. The CDR3 protein is CASSHGTGKDVYGYTF. The CDR3, as DNA: TGTGCCAGCAGCCACGGGACAGGGAAGGATGTCTATGGCTACACCTTC.